This passage covers 10 T cell receptor beta chains from one sample sequenced in a study of T cells in Graves' hyperthyroidism and ophthalmopathy. There were TCR beta CDR3 regions amplified from RNA transcripts. HTBI primers were employed in a first-round RT-PCR of the TCR CDR3. Using its own MiXCR run on the multiplex PCR reads, TCRdb lists one record per CDR3 protein. The sample contains 450,000 to 700,000 distinct CDR3 sequences, around 46% of which appear only once. The sample taken for sequencing was peripheral blood or thyroid tissue (not recorded which). The receptors here all came from a woman aged 18-35 years with Graves' hyperthyroidism.

V usage is TRBV29-1 and J usage is TRBJ2-5; D remains ambiguous. The CDR3 consists of 9 residues. V lost 8 bases and J lost 5, with 6 bases in between. Germline V gene lookup returns CDR1 SQVTM and CDR2 ANQGSEA. The CDR3 DNA reads TGCAGCTTGTCCGAGACCCAGTACTTC. It is translated as CSLSETQYF.

The chain employs TRBV15 and TRBJ1-1; D possibly corresponds to TRBD1 (5 bases). Trimming left V 10 bases short and J 2 bases short, with 17 bases between. This CDR3 comprises 14 residues. CDR1 and CDR2 (germline): LNHNV, YYDKDF (reference sequence). The CDR3 coding sequence is TGTGCCAGGGGGAGGGAGAGTGGAAACACTGAAGCTTTCTTT. Protein product: CARGRESGNTEAFF. Filled out from reference TRBV15 and TRBJ1-1, the complete variable domain reads DAMVIQNPRYQVTQFGKPVTLSCSQTLNHNVMYWYQQKSSQAPKLLFHYYDKDFNNEADTPDNFQSRRPNTSFCFLDIRSPGLGDTAMYLCARGRESGNTEAFFGQGTRLTVV.

V and J are TRBV19 and TRBJ2-1; D gene uncertain. The CDR3 has 13 amino acids. Trimming removed 6 bases from V and 1 base from J, with 7 bases in between. CDR1 is LNHDA and CDR2 is SQIVND in the germline V gene (reference sequence). In DNA form, the CDR3 reads TGTGCCAGTAGGGACCTGTCCTACAATGAGCAGTTCTTC. Translated: CASRDLSYNEQFF.

The chain has TRBV3-1 and TRBJ2-5; possibly TRBD2 for D (5 bases). Trimming removed 2 bases from V and 11 bases from J, with 21 bases in between. CDR1 and CDR2 (germline): LGHDT, YNNKEL (reference sequence). The CDR3 is made up of 15 amino acids. In DNA form, the CDR3 reads TGTGCCAGCAGCCAACGCGAAGCTAGCACAGATACGCAGTACTTC. This translates into CASSQREASTDTQYF.

V gene TRBV29-1 combines with J gene TRBJ2-1; D unresolved. The last part of the DNA fits TRBJ2-7 better; the J call may be wrong. This CDR3 has 12 residues. Germline CDR1 is SQVTM and CDR2 is ANQGSEA. Written as DNA, the CDR3 is TGCAGCGGGACCCGTTCCTACAATGAGCAGTACTTC. Translated, it gives CSGTRSYNEQYF.

The chain uses TRBV19 and TRBJ1-1; D perhaps matches TRBD1 (5 bases). The germline gives CDR1 LNHDA, CDR2 SQIVND (reference sequence). This CDR3 spans 13 amino acids. V shed 4 bases and J shed 5 bases, with 11 bases lying between them. The CDR3 region has the DNA TGTGCCAGTAGTACGGGGACCGGGACTGAAGCTTTCTTT. The encoded protein is CASSTGTGTEAFF.

This sequence joins TRBV6-5 and TRBJ1-2, with 7 positions matching TRBD1. CDR1 is MNHEY and CDR2 is SVGAGI in the germline V gene. The CDR3 length is 16 residues. Trimming cost V 5 bases and J 1 base; bases outside gene matches: 10. CDR3 protein: CASSPSGGQSNYGYTF. The CDR3 coding sequence is TGTGCCAGCAGTCCATCGGGGGGACAGAGTAACTATGGCTACACCTTC.

This chain links TRBV29-1 with TRBJ2-5; D is unresolved. The CDR3 has 9 residues. From germline, CDR1 is SQVTM and CDR2 ANQGSEA. V lost 7 bases to trimming and J lost 5 bases, with 5 bases between them. The CDR3 bases are TGCAGCGCCGCCGAGACCCAGTACTTC. Amino acid sequence: CSAAETQYF.

This sequence joins TRBV6-5 and TRBJ2-3; D not resolved. Germline V gene lookup returns CDR1 MNHEY and CDR2 SVGAGI. CDR3 size: 15 residues. Trimming shortened V by 0 bases and J by 0 bases, and 7 bases separated the two germline ends. Here the CDR3 reads CASSYSYTSTDTQYF. DNA for the CDR3: TGTGCCAGCAGTTACTCTTATACTAGCACAGATACGCAGTATTTT.

In its sample, this clonotype was seen a few times. V gene TRBV24-1 combines with J gene TRBJ2-3; no clear D gene. The length of the CDR3 is 15 residues. The V gene's germline CDR1 is KGHDR and CDR2 SFDVKD. V was clipped by 4 bases and J by 4 bases, with 14 bases between them. This CDR3 is CATSDRNGQADTQYF. The CDR3 bases are TGTGCCACCAGTGACCGCAATGGTCAGGCAGATACGCAGTATTTT.